Shown below are 12 T cell receptor beta chains from a single sample sequenced in a study of cytomegalovirus exposure and HLA in healthy donors. PCR amplification relied on 60 Vbeta primers (plus 13 Jbeta primers). Measured with immunoSEQ multiplex PCR; TCRdb has only the in-frame clones, and not every one. Among approximately 190,000 clones listed, approximately 79% were seen once. The specimen sequenced was PBMCs. These TCRs come from a man aged 35 to 55 in good health and CMV-seropositive.

The chain couples TRBV2 to TRBJ1-4; D is perhaps TRBD1 (5 bases). In germline, CDR1 is SNHLY, CDR2 FYNNEI. The CDR3 contains 15 residues. V lost 4 bases and J 2 bases, leaving 11 bases between the germline ends. The CDR3: CASSVSRATNEKLFF. The CDR3 nucleotides read TGTGCCAGCAGTGTAAGCAGGGCGACTAATGAAAAACTGTTTTTT.

The chain carries TRBV19 and TRBJ2-3; possibly TRBD2 for D (6 bases). This CDR3 contains 14 residues. V was trimmed by 5 bases and J by 0 bases, leaving 9 bases between them. Germline V lookup: CDR1 LNHDA, CDR2 SQIVND (reference sequence). The CDR3 region is CASSVGTSTDTQYF. CDR3 DNA sequence: TGTGCCAGTAGTGTGGGGACTAGCACAGATACGCAGTATTTT.

This chain joins TRBV11-2 and TRBJ2-3; the D is unclear. There are 13 residues in the CDR3. In germline, CDR1 is SGHAT, CDR2 FQNNGV. V lost 5 bases and J 6 bases, leaving 12 bases between the germline ends. CDR3 protein: CASSPALVDTQYF. In nucleotides, the CDR3 is TGTGCCAGCAGCCCGGCCCTAGTGGATACGCAGTATTTT. Variable domain in full (rest from reference TRBV11-2 and TRBJ2-3): EAGVAQSPRYKIIEKRQSVAFWCNPISGHATLYWYQQILGQGPKLLIQFQNNGVVDDSQLPKDRFSAERLKGVDSTLKIQPAKLEDSAVYLCASSPALVDTQYFGPGTRLTVL.

The chain combines TRBV4-1 with TRBJ2-7; D might be TRBD2 (5 bases). Trimming removed 3 bases at V and 5 bases at J, with 14 bases between. The CDR3 has 14 residues. Germline CDR1 MGHRA, CDR2 YSYEKL. The CDR3 nucleotides read TGCGCCAGCAGCCACACCGAGAGTAGCGACGAGCAGTACTTC. Translating it yields CASSHTESSDEQYF.

V and J are TRBV7-2 and TRBJ1-2, with D perhaps TRBD1 (6 bases). There are 14 residues in the CDR3. V dropped 1 base and J dropped 4 bases, with 10 bases sitting between them. Germline V gene data show CDR1 as SGHTA and CDR2 as FQGNSA. CDR3 in amino acids: CASSLGQAGYGYTF. CDR3 in DNA: TGTGCCAGCAGCTTAGGACAGGCTGGCTATGGCTACACCTTC.

The J gene is TRBJ2-1, the V gene TRBV4-3; 10 nucleotides agree with TRBD2. V lost 4 bases to trimming and J lost 9 bases; unmatched junction nucleotides: 9. The CDR3 loop spans 15 amino acids. Germline V CDR1 and CDR2: LGHNA, YSLEER. CDR3 loop: CASSPLGLATGEQFF. For the CDR3, the DNA is TGCGCCAGCAGCCCACTGGGACTAGCGACGGGTGAGCAGTTCTTC.

This clone was detected only a few times. The chain has TRBV5-1 and TRBJ1-2; D remains ambiguous. V was shortened by 1 base and J by 4 bases, with 8 bases between the two germline ends. The CDR3 is made up of 13 amino acids. Germline V gene lookup returns CDR1 SGHRS and CDR2 YFSETQ. CDR3 region: CASSLQEGYGYTF. Here the CDR3 DNA reads TGCGCCAGCAGCTTGCAGGAGGGCTATGGCTACACCTTC.

Relative to its sample, this clone is medium-sized. The chain recombines TRBV30 with TRBJ1-4, with D possibly matching TRBD1 (5 bases). CDR1 and CDR2 (germline): GTSNPN, SVGIG (reference sequence). The CDR3 consists of 13 residues. Trimming took off 2 bases at V and 14 bases at J, with 18 bases between the two ends. CDR3 bases: TGTGCCTGGAGTTATGGGGACTCAGGAAGCCTGTTTTTT. Encoded protein: CAWSYGDSGSLFF.

The chain carries TRBV19 and TRBJ2-7; TRBD1 agrees at 7 bases. With 0 bases clipped from V and 2 bases from J, the junction kept 4 bases outside the gene matches. The CDR3 sequence is 15 residues long. Germline lookup yields CDR1 LNHDA and CDR2 SQIVND (reference sequence). The CDR3 nucleotides read TGTGCCAGTAGTATAGATCCAACAGGGGCCTACGAGCAGTACTTC. It encodes CASSIDPTGAYEQYF.

The CDR3 loop reads CASSFGRVGEQFF. The CDR3 nucleotides read TGTGCCAGCAGTTTCGGTCGGGTCGGGGAGCAGTTCTTC. J is TRBJ2-1 and V is TRBV28, with D unresolved. The length of the CDR3 is 13 residues. V lost 3 bases and J 10 bases, leaving 13 bases between the germline ends. CDR1 is MDHEN and CDR2 is SYDVKM in the germline V gene.

The genes are TRBV19 and TRBJ2-7, with D possibly being TRBD2 (5 bases). V gave up 1 base and J gave up 4 bases, with 11 bases separating them. This CDR3 has 14 amino acids. CDR1 and CDR2 (germline): LNHDA, SQIVND (reference sequence). The chain's CDR3 is CASSIGTLGYEQYF. The CDR3 bases are TGTGCCAGTAGTATAGGGACTCTCGGGTACGAGCAGTACTTC.

V and J are TRBV4-1 and TRBJ2-7; 11 bases are a match to TRBD1. The CDR3 loop spans 15 amino acids. Germline CDR1 MGHRA, CDR2 YSYEKL. J was trimmed by 3 bases and V by 3 bases; bases with no gene match: 4. The CDR3 spells CASSQGDRGIYEQYF. As DNA, the CDR3 is TGCGCCAGCAGCCAGGGGGACAGGGGGATCTACGAGCAGTACTTC.